The sequence of this T cell receptor (beta chain) was determined in a study of blood T cell repertoires in COVID-19. In regard to this clone: Other DNA sequences in the sample encode the same CDR3.

In the authors' methods: Amplifying reference gene primers gave estimates of nucleated cell counts. Repertoires were generated with immunoSEQ multiplex PCR, while TCRdb's copy carries only in-frame clones and drops some. V, J and clone size are those of that table, while D and trimming were read from the DNA. The sample records roughly 330,000 clones, around 90% being singletons. Sequences were obtained from PBMCs or T cells enriched from blood (not recorded which). The receptor was derived from a woman aged 30 to 39 who had recovered from COVID-19.

The CDR3 DNA follows: TGTGCCAGCAGTTTGACAGGTAATCAGCCCCAGCATTTT. The encoded protein is CASSLTGNQPQHF. This chain connects TRBV27 to TRBJ1-5, with D possibly being TRBD1 (6 bases). The germline V gene encodes CDR1 MNHEY and CDR2 SMNVEV (reference sequence). The CDR3 is 13 residues long. Trimming left V 3 bases short and J 4 bases short, with 7 bases between.